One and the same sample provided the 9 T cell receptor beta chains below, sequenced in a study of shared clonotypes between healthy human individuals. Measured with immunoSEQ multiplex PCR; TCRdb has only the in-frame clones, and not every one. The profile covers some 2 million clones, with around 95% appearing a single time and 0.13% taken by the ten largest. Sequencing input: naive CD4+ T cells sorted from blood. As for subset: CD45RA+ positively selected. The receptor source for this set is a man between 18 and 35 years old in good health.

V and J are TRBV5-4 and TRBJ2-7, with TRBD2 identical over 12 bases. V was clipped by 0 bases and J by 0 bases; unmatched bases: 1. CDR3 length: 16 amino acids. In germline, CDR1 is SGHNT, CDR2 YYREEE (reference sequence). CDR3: CASSLGTSGNSYEQYF. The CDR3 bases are TGTGCCAGCAGCTTGGGGACTAGCGGGAACTCCTACGAGCAGTACTTC.

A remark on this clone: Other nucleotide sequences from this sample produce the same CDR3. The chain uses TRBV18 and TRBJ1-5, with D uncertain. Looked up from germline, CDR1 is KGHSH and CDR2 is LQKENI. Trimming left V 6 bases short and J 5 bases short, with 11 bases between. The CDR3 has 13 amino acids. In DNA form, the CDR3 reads TGTGCCAGCTCTCGAACCGGCGATCAGCCCCAGCATTTT. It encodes CASSRTGDQPQHF.

CDR3 protein: CASSEAARGYSNQPQHF. CDR3 in DNA: TGTGCCAGCAGTGAAGCGGCCAGGGGTTATAGCAATCAGCCCCAGCATTTT. V and J are TRBV6-1 and TRBJ1-5; D may be TRBD1 (6 bases). Germline CDR1 and CDR2: MNHNS and SASEGT. CDR3 size: 17 residues. Trimming removed 0 bases from V and 0 bases from J, with 12 bases in between.

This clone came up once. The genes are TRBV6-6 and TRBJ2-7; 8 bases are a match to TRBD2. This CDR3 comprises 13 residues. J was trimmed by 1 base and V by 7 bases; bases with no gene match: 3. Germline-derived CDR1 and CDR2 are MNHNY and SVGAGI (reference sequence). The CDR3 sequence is CASTPSGSYEQYF. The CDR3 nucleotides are TGTGCCAGCACCCCTAGCGGGTCCTACGAGCAGTACTTC.

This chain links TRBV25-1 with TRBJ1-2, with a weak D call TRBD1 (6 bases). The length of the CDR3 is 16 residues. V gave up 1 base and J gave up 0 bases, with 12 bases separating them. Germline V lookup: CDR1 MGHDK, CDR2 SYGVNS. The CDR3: CASSEWRAGANYGYTF. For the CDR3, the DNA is TGTGCCAGCAGTGAATGGCGAGCAGGGGCTAACTATGGCTACACCTTC.

CDR3 sequence: CASSLAGELGYGYTF. The CDR3 coding sequence is TGCGCCAGCAGCTTGGCTGGGGAATTGGGCTATGGCTACACCTTC. This chain links TRBV5-1 with TRBJ1-2; D gene uncertain. V lost 0 bases to trimming and J lost 4 bases, with 13 bases between them. CDR3 size: 15 residues. Germline loops: CDR1 SGHRS, CDR2 YFSETQ.

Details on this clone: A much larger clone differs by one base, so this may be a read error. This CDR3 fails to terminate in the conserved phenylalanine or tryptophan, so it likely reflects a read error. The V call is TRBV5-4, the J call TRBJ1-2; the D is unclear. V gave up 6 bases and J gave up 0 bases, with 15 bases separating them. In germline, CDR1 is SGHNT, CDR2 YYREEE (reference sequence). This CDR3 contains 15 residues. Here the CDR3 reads CASTHNLGSNYGYTL. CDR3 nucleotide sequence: TGTGCCAGCACCCATAACCTGGGGTCTAACTATGGCTACACCCTC.

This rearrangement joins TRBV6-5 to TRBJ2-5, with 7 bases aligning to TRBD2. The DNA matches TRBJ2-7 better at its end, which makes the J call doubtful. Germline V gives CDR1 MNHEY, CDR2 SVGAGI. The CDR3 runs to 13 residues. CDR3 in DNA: TGTGCCAGCAGTGTCACCCAGCGGGGCGAGCAGTACTTC. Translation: CASSVTQRGEQYF.

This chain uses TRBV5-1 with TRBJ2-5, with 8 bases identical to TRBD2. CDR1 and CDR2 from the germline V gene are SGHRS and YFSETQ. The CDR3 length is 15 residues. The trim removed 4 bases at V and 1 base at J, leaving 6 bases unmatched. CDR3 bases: TGCGCCAGCAGCGCCCCCGGGACTAGCCAAGAGACCCAGTACTTC. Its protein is CASSAPGTSQETQYF. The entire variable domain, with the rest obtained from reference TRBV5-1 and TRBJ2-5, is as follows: KAGVTQTPRYLIKTRGQQVTLSCSPISGHRSVSWYQQTPGQGLQFLFEYFSETQRNKGNFPGRFSGRQFSNSRSEMNVSTLELGDSALYLCASSAPGTSQETQYFGPGTRLLVL.